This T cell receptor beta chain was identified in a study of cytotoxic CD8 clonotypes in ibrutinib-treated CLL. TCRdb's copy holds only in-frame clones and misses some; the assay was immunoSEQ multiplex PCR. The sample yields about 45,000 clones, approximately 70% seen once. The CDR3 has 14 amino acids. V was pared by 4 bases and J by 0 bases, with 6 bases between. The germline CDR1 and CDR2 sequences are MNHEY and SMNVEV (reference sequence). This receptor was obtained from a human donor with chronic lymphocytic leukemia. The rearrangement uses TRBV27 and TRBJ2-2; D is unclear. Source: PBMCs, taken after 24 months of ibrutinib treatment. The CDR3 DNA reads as TGTGCCAGCAGTTCCCCATCGAACACCGGGGAGCTGTTTTTT. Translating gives CASSSPSNTGELFF.